Following are 28 T cell receptor beta chains from one sample sequenced in a study of response to subunit inactivated influenza vaccine. TCRdb called the RT-PCR reads again in MiXCR, with one record for every CDR3 protein. The sample yields hundreds of thousands of distinct CDR3 sequences, about 8% seen once. This specimen consisted of PBMCs from blood, obtained around 25 months after vaccination. Receptors were obtained from a man aged 45 to 70 who received an inactivated influenza vaccine.

The V gene is TRBV4-2, the J gene TRBJ2-3, with TRBD2 matching over 9 bases. This CDR3 has 16 residues. V lost 1 base to trimming and J lost 2 bases; unmatched junction nucleotides: 4. The germline CDR1 and CDR2 sequences are LGHNA and YNFKEQ. CDR3 DNA sequence: TGTGCCAGCAGCCAAGTTAGCGGGGGAATCACAGATACGCAGTATTTT. Protein sequence: CASSQVSGGITDTQYF.

This clonotype has more than one count but fewer than ten. The V gene is TRBV12-3 or TRBV12-4, the J gene TRBJ1-2; possible D gene TRBD1, 5 bases. The length of the CDR3 is 12 residues. Here the CDR3 reads CATSGARYGYTF. The DNA of the CDR3 is TGTGCTACATCCGGGGCACGCTATGGCTACACCTTC.

There are a few counts of this clonotype. The J gene is TRBJ2-2, the V gene TRBV12-3 or TRBV12-4; D not resolved. This CDR3 region has 13 residues. Trimming stripped 6 bases from V and 8 bases from J, with 13 bases between. CDR3 loop: CASSPGRLGELFF. CDR3 nucleotides: TGTGCCAGCAGCCCAGGCAGGCTGGGGGAGCTGTTTTTT.

The chain combines TRBV5-1 with TRBJ2-2, with unresolved D. Germline assignment: CDR1 SGHRS and CDR2 YFSETQ. V shed 2 bases and J shed 3 bases, with 8 bases lying between them. The CDR3 loop spans 14 amino acids. This CDR3 reads CASSFRADTGELFF. CDR3 sequence (DNA): TGCGCCAGCAGCTTTAGGGCCGACACCGGGGAGCTGTTTTTT.

This clonotype was observed at least ten times. The gene calls are TRBV14 and TRBJ2-3; a possible D gene is TRBD2 (5 bases). The germline gives CDR1 SGHDN, CDR2 FVKESK. This CDR3 contains 13 residues. Trimming stripped 3 bases from V and 7 bases from J, with 11 bases between. CDR3 sequence reads: CASSQGRLNTQYF. CDR3 bases: TGTGCCAGCAGCCAGGGGAGACTTAATACGCAGTATTTT.

This clonotype was seen a few times. This chain connects TRBV3-1 to TRBJ2-5; perhaps D is TRBD1 or TRBD2 (5 bases each). Trimming stripped 4 bases from V and 5 bases from J, with 14 bases between. The CDR3 has 14 residues. Germline CDR1 and CDR2: LGHDT and YNNKEL (reference sequence). CDR3 region: CASSPITGRETQYF. CDR3 nucleotides: TGTGCCAGCAGCCCCATAACGGGGCGGGAGACCCAGTACTTC.

At least ten counts were recorded for this clonotype. The chain links TRBV10-3 to TRBJ2-5, with unresolved D. There are 13 residues in the CDR3. Germline loops: CDR1 ENHRY, CDR2 SYGVKD. V was cut by 4 bases and J by 5 bases, with 11 bases left in between. The CDR3 DNA follows: TGTGCCATCAGTGCTTCAGGCCCTGAGACCCAGTACTTC. Protein product: CAISASGPETQYF.

In its sample, this clonotype was seen many times. The chain employs TRBV6-5 and TRBJ1-1; TRBD1 matches at 8 bases. The CDR3 length is 12 residues. The junction had 4 bases not matched to a gene; V was cut back by 5 bases and J by 8 bases. Per germline, CDR1 MNHEY and CDR2 SVGAGI. This chain's CDR3 is CASSKQGVEAFF. The CDR3 coding sequence is TGTGCCAGCAGTAAACAGGGGGTCGAAGCTTTCTTT.

This clonotype showed up many times. The chain links TRBV12-3 or TRBV12-4 to TRBJ2-7, with TRBD2 matching over 12 bases. This CDR3 is 14 amino acids long. V shed 4 bases and J 5 bases; nucleotides not matched to a gene: 3. The chain's CDR3 is CASSWTSGNNEQYF. CDR3 in DNA: TGTGCCAGCAGTTGGACTAGCGGGAACAACGAGCAGTACTTC.

This clonotype occurred many times. The chain joins TRBV5-1 to TRBJ2-7; TRBD1 matches 9 bases. V was clipped by 4 bases and J by 0 bases; unmatched bases: 2. There are 14 residues in the CDR3. Germline CDR1 reads SGHRS; CDR2 reads YFSETQ. The CDR3 is CASSGTGSSYEQYF. In DNA form, the CDR3 reads TGCGCCAGCAGCGGGACAGGGTCCTCCTACGAGCAGTACTTC.

This clonotype came up a few times. The rearrangement joins TRBV28 to TRBJ1-6; 7 bases agree with TRBD1. CDR3 length: 15 amino acids. Trimming at V came to 3 bases and at J to 6 bases, leaving 5 bases not matched to a gene. Germline CDR1 MDHEN, CDR2 SYDVKM. The CDR3: CASSFTGTANSPLHF. The DNA for the CDR3 is TGTGCCAGCAGTTTTACCGGGACAGCTAATTCACCCCTCCACTTT.

This clonotype occurred many times. V and J are TRBV12-3 or TRBV12-4 and TRBJ2-3; 8 bases map to TRBD1. J lost 5 bases, V lost 3 bases, and 7 bases had no gene match. CDR3 length: 15 residues. CDR3 amino acids: CASSLGQGAQDTQYF. CDR3 nucleotide sequence: TGTGCCAGCAGTTTGGGTCAGGGGGCTCAAGATACGCAGTATTTT.

The CDR3 DNA is TGTGCCAGCAGTTTGTCAGGGCCGATTACTGAGCAGTTCTTC. This sequence encodes CASSLSGPITEQFF. This chain connects TRBV27 to TRBJ2-1, with D perhaps TRBD1 (5 bases). The germline V gene encodes CDR1 MNHEY and CDR2 SMNVEV (reference sequence). CDR3 length equals 14 residues. Trimming took off 3 bases at V and 9 bases at J, with 15 bases between the two ends.

The J gene is TRBJ2-3, the V gene TRBV3-1, with 11 bases identical to TRBD2. Germline V gene lookup returns CDR1 LGHDT and CDR2 YNNKEL (reference sequence). The CDR3 extends over 16 amino acids. With 3 bases clipped from V and 3 bases from J, the junction kept 5 bases outside the gene matches. The DNA of the CDR3 is TGTGCCAGCAGCCATGGGGGACTAGCGGTTACAGATACGCAGTATTTT. It translates to CASSHGGLAVTDTQYF.

The chain links TRBV20-1 to TRBJ2-1, with D possibly being TRBD2 (5 bases). Trimming took off 0 bases at V and 3 bases at J, with 12 bases between the two ends. The germline CDR1 and CDR2 sequences are DFQATT and SNEGSKA (reference sequence). The CDR3 covers 15 residues. Here the CDR3 DNA reads TGCAGTGCTAGAGATAAGAGGCGGGTCTACAATGAGCAGTTCTTC. It specifies CSARDKRRVYNEQFF.

The gene calls are TRBV18 and TRBJ1-4; perhaps TRBD1 as D (6 bases). Germline-derived CDR1 and CDR2 are KGHSH and LQKENI. With 0 bases removed from V and 7 bases from J, the gap between germline ends came to 12 bases. The CDR3 is 15 amino acids. CDR3 loop: CASSPPAGALEKLFF. The CDR3 bases are TGTGCCAGCTCACCACCGGCGGGGGCTCTTGAAAAACTGTTTTTT.

This clonotype was counted a few times. The rearrangement uses TRBV7-2 and TRBJ1-2; no clear D. This CDR3 comprises 13 residues. Trimming removed 2 bases from V and 3 bases from J, with 7 bases in between. From germline, CDR1 is SGHTA and CDR2 FQGNSA. The DNA for the CDR3 is TGTGCCAGCAGCTTAACGGCAGACTATGGCTACACCTTC. The encoded protein is CASSLTADYGYTF.

This clonotype appeared a few times. V and J are TRBV6-2 or TRBV6-3 and TRBJ2-6; weak D call: TRBD1 (7 bases). CDR1 is MNHEY, CDR2 SVGEGT, per germline. The CDR3 runs 20 residues. The germline V and J ends were trimmed by 0 bases and 3 bases, with 21 bases remaining between them. Here the CDR3 reads CASSYSRDRLGSRGANVLTF. The CDR3 DNA is TGTGCCAGCAGTTACTCGAGGGACAGACTAGGATCGCGTGGGGCCAACGTCCTGACTTTC.

A few counts support this clonotype. The chain couples TRBV27 to TRBJ1-6; the D is unclear. CDR3 size: 15 residues. Germline CDR1 reads MNHEY; CDR2 reads SMNVEV (reference sequence). V was trimmed by 3 bases and J by 10 bases, leaving 16 bases between them. The CDR3 here is CASSFSRAGGSPLHF. In DNA form, the CDR3 reads TGTGCCAGCAGTTTTTCCCGGGCTGGAGGGTCACCCCTCCACTTT.

This clonotype was found many times. The chain combines TRBV7-6 with TRBJ2-3; TRBD2 aligns across 11 bases. Per the germline V gene, CDR1 is SGHVS and CDR2 is FNYEAQ. J was trimmed by 0 bases and V by 0 bases; bases with no gene match: 8. This CDR3 contains 19 residues. The DNA of the CDR3 is TGTGCCAGCAGCTTAGCCAGGACGCTAGCGGGAGGAAGCACAGATACGCAGTATTTT. Translation: CASSLARTLAGGSTDTQYF.

The chain uses TRBV5-1 and TRBJ2-1; 11 nucleotides line up with TRBD2. The CDR3 is made up of 15 amino acids. From germline, CDR1 is SGHRS and CDR2 YFSETQ. Trimming cost V 5 bases and J 3 bases; bases outside gene matches: 4. CDR3 in DNA: TGCGCCAGCAGATACCTAGCGGGGGGCTACAATGAGCAGTTCTTC. Its translation: CASRYLAGGYNEQFF.

This clonotype was seen at least ten times. V and J are TRBV11-2 and TRBJ1-1; 7 bases match TRBD1. The CDR3 length is 15 residues. V trimming: 5 bases; J trimming: 1 base; junction bases outside the gene matches: 7. Per germline, CDR1 SGHAT and CDR2 FQNNGV. CDR3 sequence reads: CASSNARTGNTEAFF. The CDR3 nucleotides read TGTGCCAGCAGCAACGCCCGGACAGGGAACACTGAAGCTTTCTTT.

This clonotype was seen repeatedly, ten times or more. The chain couples TRBV29-1 to TRBJ2-4; D uncertain. The CDR3 totals 17 residues. Germline V gene data show CDR1 as SQVTM and CDR2 as ANQGSEA. Trimming stripped 3 bases from V and 0 bases from J, with 18 bases between. The CDR3 is CSVEASRGSLAKNIQYF. Written as DNA, the CDR3 is TGCAGCGTTGAGGCGTCCCGCGGAAGTCTAGCCAAAAACATTCAGTACTTC. The full variable domain, rest sourced from reference TRBV29-1 and TRBJ2-4, is SAVISQKPSRDICQRGTSLTIQCQVDSQVTMMFWYRQQPGQSLTLIATANQGSEATYESGFVIDKFPISRPNLTFSTLTVSNMSPEDSSIYLCSVEASRGSLAKNIQYFGAGTRLSVL.

In regard to this clonotype: It may be a read error: a sequence one base away is much more abundant. The chain recombines TRBV25-1 with TRBJ2-7, with 7 bases fitting TRBD1. Germline V CDR1 and CDR2: MGHDK, SYGVNS. This CDR3 is 13 amino acids long. Trimming at V came to 6 bases and at J to 0 bases, leaving 2 bases not matched to a gene. CDR3 DNA sequence: TGTGCCAGCAGCGGGGACAGCTCCTACGAGCAGTACTTC. This codes for CASSGDSSYEQYF.

This clonotype was counted many times. CDR3 bases: TGCGCCAGCAGCTTAACCAGTTGGGGCAATGAGCAGTTCTTC. Amino acid sequence: CASSLTSWGNEQFF. This sequence joins TRBV5-1 and TRBJ2-1; D is uncertain. Trimming took 2 bases from V and 6 from J, leaving 12 bases between them. In germline, CDR1 is SGHRS, CDR2 YFSETQ. CDR3 length: 14 amino acids.

The gene calls are TRBV19 and TRBJ1-5; D gene uncertain. CDR1 is LNHDA, CDR2 SQIVND, per germline (reference sequence). This CDR3 contains 20 residues. The ends were cut back, 3 bases at V and 0 bases at J, with 24 bases in the middle. In nucleotides, the CDR3 is TGTGCCAGTAGTATGAGTTCGATCCACAGCCTAATGTATAGCAATCAGCCCCAGCATTTT. Translated, it gives CASSMSSIHSLMYSNQPQHF.

The chain couples TRBV28 to TRBJ1-2; 7 nucleotides align to TRBD1. This CDR3 contains 11 residues. CDR1 and CDR2 (germline): MDHEN, SYDVKM. The ends lost 7 bases at V and 10 bases at J; junction bases unmatched: 6. The CDR3 sequence: CASTRQGNYTF. For the CDR3, the DNA is TGTGCCAGCACCAGACAGGGAAACTACACCTTC.

The V gene is TRBV6-1, the J gene TRBJ1-2, with 7 bases aligning to TRBD1. CDR3 length: 13 amino acids. The germline V gene has CDR1 MNHNS and CDR2 SASEGT. V was clipped by 6 bases and J by 4 bases; unmatched bases: 5. The CDR3 DNA reads TGTGCCAGCAGCAGACAGGGAACCTATGGCTACACCTTC. It yields the protein CASSRQGTYGYTF.